The subject of this entry is one TCR beta chain. Antigen specificity is unknown. immunoSEQ v3.0 was run at survey level. Sequencing was performed with immunoSEQ multiplex PCR; in TCRdb, only in-frame clones are kept and a portion is missing. The repertoire has under 45,000 clones, approximately 94% of them found once; the top ten carry approximately 2%. These data are taken from a study of long-term antiretroviral therapy in people with HIV. The study's findings and limits: It was not possible to obtain data on ART adherence, viral resistance or therapy changes. Clones expanded before ART dominated the repertoire at all time points. Blood dates from 2004 to 2017, possibly under older ART regimens.

This CDR3 is built from 15 residues. Trimming pared 0 bases from V and 4 bases from J, leaving 7 bases between. CDR1 is SGHTA, CDR2 FQGTGA, per germline. The chain carries TRBV7-3 and TRBJ2-6; D not certain. Sequenced here: unsorted PBMCs, sampled roughly 9.4 years after starting antiretroviral therapy. The TCR sequence derives from a man aged 25-45 years with HIV. The DNA for the CDR3 is TGTGCCAGCAGCTTAACCCGGGCCGGGGCCAACGTCCTGACTTTC. Protein sequence: CASSLTRAGANVLTF.